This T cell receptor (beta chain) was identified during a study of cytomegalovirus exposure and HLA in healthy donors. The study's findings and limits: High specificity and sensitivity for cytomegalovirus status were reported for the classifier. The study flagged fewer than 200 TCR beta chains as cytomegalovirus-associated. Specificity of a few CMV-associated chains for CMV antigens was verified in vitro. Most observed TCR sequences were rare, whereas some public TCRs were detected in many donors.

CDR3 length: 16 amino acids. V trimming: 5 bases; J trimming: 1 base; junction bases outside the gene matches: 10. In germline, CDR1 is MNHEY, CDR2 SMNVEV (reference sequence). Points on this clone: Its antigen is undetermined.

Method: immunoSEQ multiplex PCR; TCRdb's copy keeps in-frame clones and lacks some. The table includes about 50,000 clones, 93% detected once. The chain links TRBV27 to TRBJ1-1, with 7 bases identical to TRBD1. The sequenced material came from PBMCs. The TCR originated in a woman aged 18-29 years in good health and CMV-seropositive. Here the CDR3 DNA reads TGTGCCAGCAGTAGCCCAACGGGACAGTCGAACACTGAAGCTTTCTTT. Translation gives CASSSPTGQSNTEAFF.